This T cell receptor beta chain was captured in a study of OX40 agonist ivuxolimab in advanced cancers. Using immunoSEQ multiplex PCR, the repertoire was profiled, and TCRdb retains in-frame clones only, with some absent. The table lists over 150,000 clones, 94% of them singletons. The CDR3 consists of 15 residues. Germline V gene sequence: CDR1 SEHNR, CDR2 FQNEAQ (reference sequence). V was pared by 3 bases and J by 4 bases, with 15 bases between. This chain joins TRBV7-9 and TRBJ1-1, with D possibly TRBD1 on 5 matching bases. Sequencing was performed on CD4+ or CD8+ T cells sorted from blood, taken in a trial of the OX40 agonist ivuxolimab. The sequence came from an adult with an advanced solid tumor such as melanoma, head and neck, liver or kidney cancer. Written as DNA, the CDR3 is TGTGCCAGCAGCTTGATAGGTGGGGGGAGCACTGAAGCTTTCTTT. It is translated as CASSLIGGGSTEAFF.